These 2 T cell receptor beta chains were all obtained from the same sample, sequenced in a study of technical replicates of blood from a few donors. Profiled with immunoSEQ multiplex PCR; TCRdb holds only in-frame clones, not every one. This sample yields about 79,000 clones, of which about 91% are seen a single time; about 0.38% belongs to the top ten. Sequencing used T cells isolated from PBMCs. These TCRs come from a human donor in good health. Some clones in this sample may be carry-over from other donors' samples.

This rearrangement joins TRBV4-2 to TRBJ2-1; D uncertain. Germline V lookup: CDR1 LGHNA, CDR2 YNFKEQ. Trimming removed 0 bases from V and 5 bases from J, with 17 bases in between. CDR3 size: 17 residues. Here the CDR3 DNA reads TGTGCCAGCAGCCAAGATTGGTGGATAGAACTAAACAATGAGCAGTTCTTC. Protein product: CASSQDWWIELNNEQFF.

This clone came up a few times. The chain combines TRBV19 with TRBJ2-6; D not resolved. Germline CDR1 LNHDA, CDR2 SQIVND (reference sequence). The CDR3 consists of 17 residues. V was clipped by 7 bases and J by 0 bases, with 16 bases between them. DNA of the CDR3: TGTGCCAGTACCGCGATTAGCCTAGACTCTGGGGCCAACGTCCTGACTTTC. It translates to CASTAISLDSGANVLTF.